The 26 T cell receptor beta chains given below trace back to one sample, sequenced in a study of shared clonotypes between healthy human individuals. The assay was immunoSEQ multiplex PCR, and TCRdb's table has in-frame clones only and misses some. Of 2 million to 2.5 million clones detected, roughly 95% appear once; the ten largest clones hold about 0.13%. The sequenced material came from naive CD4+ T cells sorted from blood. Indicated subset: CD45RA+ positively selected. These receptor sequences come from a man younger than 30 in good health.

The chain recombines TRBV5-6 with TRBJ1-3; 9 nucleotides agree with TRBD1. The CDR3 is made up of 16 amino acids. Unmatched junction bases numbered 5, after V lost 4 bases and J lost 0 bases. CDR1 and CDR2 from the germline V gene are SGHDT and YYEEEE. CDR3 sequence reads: CASSNPGQGSGNTIYF. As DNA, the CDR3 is TGTGCCAGCAGCAATCCGGGACAGGGCTCTGGAAACACCATATATTTT.

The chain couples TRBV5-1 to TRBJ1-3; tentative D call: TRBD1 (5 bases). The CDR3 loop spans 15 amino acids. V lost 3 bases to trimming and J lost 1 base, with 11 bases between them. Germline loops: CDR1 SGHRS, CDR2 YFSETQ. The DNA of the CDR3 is TGCGCCAGCAGCTGGGGGGATTATTCTGGAAACACCATATATTTT. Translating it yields CASSWGDYSGNTIYF. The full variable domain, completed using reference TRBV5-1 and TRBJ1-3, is KAGVTQTPRYLIKTRGQQVTLSCSPISGHRSVSWYQQTPGQGLQFLFEYFSETQRNKGNFPGRFSGRQFSNSRSEMNVSTLELGDSALYLCASSWGDYSGNTIYFGEGSWLTVV.

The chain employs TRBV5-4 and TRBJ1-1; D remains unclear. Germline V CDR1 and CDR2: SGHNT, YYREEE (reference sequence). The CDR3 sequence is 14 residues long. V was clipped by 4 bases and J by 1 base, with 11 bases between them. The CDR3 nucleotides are TGTGCCAGCAGCCCACCCAGCCAGAACACTGAAGCTTTCTTT. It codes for CASSPPSQNTEAFF.

CDR3 sequence: CASSFIRRIPYEQYF. CDR3 DNA: TGTGCCAGCAGTTTCATCCGTAGGATCCCCTACGAGCAGTACTTC. The chain couples TRBV27 to TRBJ2-7; D gene unclear. CDR1 and CDR2 (germline): MNHEY, SMNVEV (reference sequence). The CDR3 has 15 amino acids. Deletions cut 3 bases from V and 2 bases from J, with 14 bases between.

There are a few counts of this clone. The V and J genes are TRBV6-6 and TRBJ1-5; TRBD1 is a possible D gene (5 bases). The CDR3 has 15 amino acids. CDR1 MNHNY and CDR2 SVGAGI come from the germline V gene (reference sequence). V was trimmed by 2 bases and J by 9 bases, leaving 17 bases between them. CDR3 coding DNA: TGTGCCAGCAGTTACGGGACCCTTGGAGGTGTGCCCCAGCATTTT. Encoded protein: CASSYGTLGGVPQHF.

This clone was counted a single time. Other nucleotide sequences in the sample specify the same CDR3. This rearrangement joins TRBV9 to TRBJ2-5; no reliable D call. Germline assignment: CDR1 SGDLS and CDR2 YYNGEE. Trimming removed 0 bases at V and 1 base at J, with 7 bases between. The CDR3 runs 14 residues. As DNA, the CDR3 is TGTGCCAGCAGCGTAGGTAGGGTCCAAGAGACCCAGTACTTC. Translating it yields CASSVGRVQETQYF. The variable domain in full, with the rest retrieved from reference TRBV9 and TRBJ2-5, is DSGVTQTPKHLITATGQRVTLRCSPRSGDLSVYWYQQSLDQGLQFLIQYYNGEERAKGNILERFSAQQFPDLHSELNLSSLELGDSALYFCASSVGRVQETQYFGPGTRLLVL.

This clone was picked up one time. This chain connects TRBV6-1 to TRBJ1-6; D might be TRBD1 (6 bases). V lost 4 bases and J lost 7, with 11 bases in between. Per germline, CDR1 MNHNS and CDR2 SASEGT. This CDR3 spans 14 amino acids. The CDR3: CASSVRGANSPLHF. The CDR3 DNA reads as TGTGCCAGCAGTGTAAGGGGGGCGAATTCACCCCTCCACTTT.

The DNA of the CDR3 is TGCGCCAGCAGCTCTCGGACCAACAATGAGCAGTTCTTC. It codes for CASSSRTNNEQFF. V gene TRBV5-1 combines with J gene TRBJ2-1; unclear D gene. The CDR3 totals 13 residues. V was trimmed by 3 bases and J by 5 bases, leaving 9 bases between them. Per germline, CDR1 SGHRS and CDR2 YFSETQ.

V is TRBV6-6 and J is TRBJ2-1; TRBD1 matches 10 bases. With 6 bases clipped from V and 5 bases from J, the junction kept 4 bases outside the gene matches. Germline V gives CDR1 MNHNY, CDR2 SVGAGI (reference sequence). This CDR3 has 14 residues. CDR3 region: CASRGQGEDNEQFF. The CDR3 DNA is TGTGCCAGCAGAGGACAGGGGGAGGACAATGAGCAGTTCTTC.

CDR3 sequence: CASSQEGAAKNIQYF. The CDR3 DNA follows: TGCGCCAGCAGCCAAGAGGGGGCGGCCAAAAACATTCAGTACTTC. The chain recombines TRBV4-1 with TRBJ2-4, with D possibly matching TRBD1 (6 bases). Germline V gives CDR1 MGHRA, CDR2 YSYEKL. With 0 bases removed from V and 1 base from J, the gap between germline ends came to 7 bases. The CDR3 totals 15 residues.

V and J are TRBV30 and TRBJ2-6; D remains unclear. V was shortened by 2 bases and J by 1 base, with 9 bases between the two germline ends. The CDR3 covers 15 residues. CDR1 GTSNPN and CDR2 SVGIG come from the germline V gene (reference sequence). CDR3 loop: CAWSRWGSGANVLTF. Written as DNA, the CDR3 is TGTGCCTGGAGTAGGTGGGGTTCTGGGGCCAACGTCCTGACTTTC.

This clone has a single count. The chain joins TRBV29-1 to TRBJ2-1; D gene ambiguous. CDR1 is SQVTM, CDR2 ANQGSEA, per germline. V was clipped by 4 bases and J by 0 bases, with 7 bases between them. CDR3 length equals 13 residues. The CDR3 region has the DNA TGCAGCGTTGGTGGGATCTCCTACAATGAGCAGTTCTTC. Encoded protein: CSVGGISYNEQFF.

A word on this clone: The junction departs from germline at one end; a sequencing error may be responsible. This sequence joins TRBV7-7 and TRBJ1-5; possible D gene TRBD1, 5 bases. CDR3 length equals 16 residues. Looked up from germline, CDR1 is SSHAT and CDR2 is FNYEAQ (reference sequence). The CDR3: CASSLASGRRNQPQHF. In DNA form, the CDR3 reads TGTGCTAGCAGCTTAGCTTCAGGGAGACGCAATCAGCCCCAGCATTTT.

The CDR3 protein is CASSQDDRSGQPQHF. CDR3 nucleotide sequence: TGCGCCAGCAGCCAAGATGACAGGAGCGGCCAGCCCCAGCATTTT. V is TRBV4-1 and J is TRBJ1-5; D might be TRBD1 (6 bases). The CDR3 is 15 residues long. CDR1 and CDR2 (germline): MGHRA, YSYEKL. V lost 0 bases and J 7 bases, leaving 13 bases between the germline ends.

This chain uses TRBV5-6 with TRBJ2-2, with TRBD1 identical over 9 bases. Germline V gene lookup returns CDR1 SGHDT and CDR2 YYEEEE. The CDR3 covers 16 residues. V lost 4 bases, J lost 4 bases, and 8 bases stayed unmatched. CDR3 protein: CASSTGQGTGTGELFF. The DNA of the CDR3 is TGTGCCAGCAGCACAGGACAGGGGACGGGCACCGGGGAGCTGTTTTTT.

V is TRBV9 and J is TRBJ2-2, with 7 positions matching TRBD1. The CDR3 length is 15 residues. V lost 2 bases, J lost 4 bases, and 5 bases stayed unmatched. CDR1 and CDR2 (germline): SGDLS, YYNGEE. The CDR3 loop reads CASSVDRVATGELFF. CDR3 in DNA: TGTGCCAGCAGCGTCGACAGGGTTGCCACCGGGGAGCTGTTTTTT.

The chain's CDR3 is CAISRTGVVGTEAFF. The CDR3 DNA reads TGTGCCATCAGCCGGACAGGGGTGGTGGGCACTGAAGCTTTCTTT. The J gene is TRBJ1-1, the V gene TRBV10-3; 9 bases line up with TRBD1. With V trimmed by 6 bases and J by 4 bases, 9 bases remained unmatched. This CDR3 spans 15 amino acids. Germline CDR1 and CDR2: ENHRY and SYGVKD.

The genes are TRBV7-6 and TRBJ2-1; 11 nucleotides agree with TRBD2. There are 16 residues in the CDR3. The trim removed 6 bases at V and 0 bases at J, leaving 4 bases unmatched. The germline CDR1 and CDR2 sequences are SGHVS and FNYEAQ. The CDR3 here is CASSSSGGSSYNEQFF. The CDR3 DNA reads TGTGCCAGCAGTTCTAGCGGGGGGAGCTCCTACAATGAGCAGTTCTTC.

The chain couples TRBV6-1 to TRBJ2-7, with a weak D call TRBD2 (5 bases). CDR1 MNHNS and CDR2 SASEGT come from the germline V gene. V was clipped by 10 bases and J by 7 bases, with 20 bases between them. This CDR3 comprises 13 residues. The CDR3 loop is CAIESGVVWEQYF. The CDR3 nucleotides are TGTGCCATCGAAAGCGGCGTCGTGTGGGAGCAGTACTTC.

The CDR3 DNA is TGTGCCAGCTCACCAGGGGCCGTTGATTCCTACGAGCAGTACTTC. Translation: CASSPGAVDSYEQYF. The chain is built from TRBV18 and TRBJ2-7, with TRBD1 as a possible D gene (5 bases). CDR1 KGHSH and CDR2 LQKENI come from the germline V gene. The CDR3 sequence is 15 residues long. The V gene lost 2 bases and the J gene lost 1 base, with 12 bases spanning the gap.

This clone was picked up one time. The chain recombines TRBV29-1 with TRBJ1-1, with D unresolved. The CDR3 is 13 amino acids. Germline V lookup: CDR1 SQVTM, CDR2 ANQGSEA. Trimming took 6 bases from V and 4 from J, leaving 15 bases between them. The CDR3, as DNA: TGCAGCGTGGCCACAGTTGTAGGCACTGAAGCTTTCTTT. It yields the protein CSVATVVGTEAFF. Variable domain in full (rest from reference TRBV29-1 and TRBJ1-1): SAVISQKPSRDICQRGTSLTIQCQVDSQVTMMFWYRQQPGQSLTLIATANQGSEATYESGFVIDKFPISRPNLTFSTLTVSNMSPEDSSIYLCSVATVVGTEAFFGQGTRLTVV.

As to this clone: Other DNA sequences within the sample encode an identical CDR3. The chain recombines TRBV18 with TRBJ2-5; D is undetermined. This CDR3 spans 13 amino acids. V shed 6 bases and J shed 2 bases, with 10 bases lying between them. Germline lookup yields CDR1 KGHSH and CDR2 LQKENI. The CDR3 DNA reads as TGTGCCAGCTCCCCGACCCAGCAAGAGACCCAGTACTTC. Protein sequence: CASSPTQQETQYF.

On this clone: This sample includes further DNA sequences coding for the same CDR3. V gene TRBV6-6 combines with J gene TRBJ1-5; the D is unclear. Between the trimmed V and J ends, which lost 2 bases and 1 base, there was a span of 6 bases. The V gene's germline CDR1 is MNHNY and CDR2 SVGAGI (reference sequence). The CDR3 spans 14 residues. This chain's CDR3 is CASSYPESNQPQHF. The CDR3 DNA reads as TGTGCCAGCAGTTACCCGGAGAGCAATCAGCCCCAGCATTTT.

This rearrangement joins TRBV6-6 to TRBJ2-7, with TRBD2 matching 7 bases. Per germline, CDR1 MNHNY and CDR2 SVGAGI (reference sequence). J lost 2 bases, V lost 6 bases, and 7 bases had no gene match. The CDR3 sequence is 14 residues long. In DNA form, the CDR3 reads TGTGCCAGCAGCCGGGGGAGGGCGACCTACGAGCAGTACTTC. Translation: CASSRGRATYEQYF.

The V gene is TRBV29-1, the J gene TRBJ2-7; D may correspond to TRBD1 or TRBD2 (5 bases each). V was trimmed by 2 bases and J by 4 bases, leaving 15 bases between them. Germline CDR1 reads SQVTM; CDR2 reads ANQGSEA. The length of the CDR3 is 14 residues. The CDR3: CSVELPGRIYEQYF. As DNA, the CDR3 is TGCAGCGTTGAACTTCCGGGACGGATTTACGAGCAGTACTTC.

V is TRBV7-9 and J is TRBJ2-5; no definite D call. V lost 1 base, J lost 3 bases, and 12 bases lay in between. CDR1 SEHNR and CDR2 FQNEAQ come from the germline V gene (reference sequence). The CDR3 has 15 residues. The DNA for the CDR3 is TGTGCCAGCAGCTTAGGGTCGCCCGCGAAAGAGACCCAGTACTTC. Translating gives CASSLGSPAKETQYF.